The 19 T cell receptor beta chains reported below all come from one sample, sequenced in a study of radiation and T cells in renal cell carcinoma. The sample's time point: blood 2 weeks post-SBRT. Treatment reported: 15 Gy SBRT to primary tumor, nephrectomy 4 weeks later. Only in-frame clones appear in the TCRdb table, and some are missing; sequencing was by immunoSEQ multiplex PCR. Of about 130,000 clones listed, more than 70% are singletons. Sequencing used blood, obtained from a patient whose treatment included radiotherapy and nephrectomy. Receptor source: a woman in her seventies with renal cell carcinoma.

The chain carries TRBV7-6 and TRBJ2-5; 10 nucleotides align to TRBD1. Germline values: CDR1 SGHVS, CDR2 FNYEAQ. The CDR3 length is 15 residues. The junction had 8 bases not matched to a gene; V was cut back by 6 bases and J by 4 bases. The CDR3 reads CASRRGTGVRETQYF. CDR3 nucleotide sequence: TGTGCCAGCAGGCGAGGGACAGGGGTTCGAGAGACCCAGTACTTC. The full variable domain, in which reference TRBV7-6 and TRBJ2-5 provide the parts outside the CDR3, is GAGVSQSPRYKVTKRGQDVALRCDPISGHVSLYWYRQALGQGPEFLTYFNYEAQQDKSGLPNDRFSAERPEGSISTLTIQRTEQRDSAMYRCASRRGTGVRETQYFGPGTRLLVL.

This sequence joins TRBV2 and TRBJ2-5, with TRBD1 matching 8 bases. CDR1 is SNHLY and CDR2 is FYNNEI in the germline V gene. The J segment lost 2 bases and the V segment lost 5 bases, leaving 10 bases of the junction unmatched. The CDR3 length is 16 residues. The CDR3 coding sequence is TGTGCCAGCAGTCTCGACAGGGGAGGCCATCAAGAGACCCAGTACTTC. It encodes CASSLDRGGHQETQYF.

CDR3 nucleotides: TGTGCCAGCAGCCTGGGAGGGCGGAAGGGGAACACTGAAGCTTTCTTT. Translated: CASSLGGRKGNTEAFF. This chain connects TRBV11-3 to TRBJ1-1; no definite D call. This CDR3 comprises 16 residues. V gave up 5 bases and J gave up 1 base, with 17 bases separating them. Per the germline V gene, CDR1 is SGHNT and CDR2 is YENEEA.

The chain links TRBV7-8 to TRBJ1-2; D not certain. In germline, CDR1 is SGHVS, CDR2 FQNEAQ. V shed 4 bases and J shed 4 bases, with 13 bases lying between them. This CDR3 spans 14 amino acids. The CDR3: CASSSLRAGYGYTF. The CDR3 DNA reads TGTGCCAGCAGCTCCCTAAGGGCGGGCTATGGCTACACCTTC.

This clone appeared once. The J gene is TRBJ2-2, the V gene TRBV5-1; 9 nucleotides line up with TRBD2. CDR3 length: 15 residues. Germline V lookup: CDR1 SGHRS, CDR2 YFSETQ. V dropped 0 bases and J dropped 4; count of bases not matched to a gene: 1. CDR3 DNA sequence: TGCGCCAGCAGCTTGGCTAGCGGGATCACCGGGGAGCTGTTTTTT. Translated, it gives CASSLASGITGELFF.

The chain couples TRBV5-5 to TRBJ1-1; D possibly corresponds to TRBD1 (5 bases). The CDR3 has 15 amino acids. From germline, CDR1 is SGHKS and CDR2 YYEKEE (reference sequence). V gave up 0 bases and J gave up 2 bases, with 11 bases separating them. Here the CDR3 DNA reads TGTGCCAGCAGCTTGGGGATGGACATCAACACTGAAGCTTTCTTT. Translating gives CASSLGMDINTEAFF.

Only one count was recorded for this clone. The V and J genes are TRBV9 and TRBJ1-1, with unresolved D. CDR1 is SGDLS, CDR2 YYNGEE, per germline. The CDR3 extends over 16 amino acids. Trimming pared 2 bases from V and 0 bases from J, leaving 14 bases between. The CDR3 coding sequence is TGTGCCAGCAGCGTTGGGTCAGATACCATGAACACTGAAGCTTTCTTT. Its protein is CASSVGSDTMNTEAFF.

J is TRBJ1-2 and V is TRBV30, with D maybe TRBD1 (5 bases). V was cut by 6 bases and J by 2 bases, with 13 bases left in between. The CDR3 length is 13 residues. The germline V gene encodes CDR1 GTSNPN and CDR2 SVGIG (reference sequence). CDR3 sequence (DNA): TGTGCCTGTCCGGACACGGGGAACTATGGCTACACCTTC. Protein sequence: CACPDTGNYGYTF.

This clone was counted a single time. Here the CDR3 DNA reads TGTGCCAGCAGTCTAGGGGCAGGCAATCAGCCCCAGCATTTT. This sequence encodes CASSLGAGNQPQHF. The V gene is TRBV2, the J gene TRBJ1-5, with D perhaps TRBD1 (5 bases). Per the germline V gene, CDR1 is SNHLY and CDR2 is FYNNEI. The CDR3 extends over 14 amino acids. Trimming left V 5 bases short and J 2 bases short, with 10 bases between.

The V gene is TRBV6-5, the J gene TRBJ1-6, with D perhaps matching TRBD1 (5 bases). V lost 0 bases, J lost 7 bases, and 13 bases lay in between. Germline-derived CDR1 and CDR2 are MNHEY and SVGAGI. The length of the CDR3 is 16 residues. Written as DNA, the CDR3 is TGTGCCAGCAGTTACTCGGGGCCCCCCGCGAATTCACCCCTCCACTTT. Its translation is CASSYSGPPANSPLHF.

The V call is TRBV6-5, the J call TRBJ2-1, with D possibly TRBD2 on 5 matching bases. V lost 7 bases, J lost 3 bases, and 13 bases lay in between. The germline V gene encodes CDR1 MNHEY and CDR2 SVGAGI. The CDR3 length is 14 residues. CDR3: CASMSGRIYNEQFF. DNA of the CDR3: TGTGCCAGCATGAGCGGAAGGATCTACAATGAGCAGTTCTTC.

The gene calls are TRBV27 and TRBJ2-3; a weak D match, TRBD2 (6 bases). This CDR3 comprises 15 residues. The V end lost 4 bases, the J end lost 3 bases, and 14 bases lay between the germline ends. CDR1 and CDR2 (germline): MNHEY, SMNVEV (reference sequence). Written as DNA, the CDR3 is TGTGCCAGCAGTTCCGGGACTCAAAGTACAGATACGCAGTATTTT. Its protein product is CASSSGTQSTDTQYF.

The V gene is TRBV25-1, the J gene TRBJ2-7, with 12 bases aligning to TRBD2. V lost 4 bases to trimming and J lost 7 bases; unmatched junction nucleotides: 11. This CDR3 is 16 amino acids long. Germline V lookup: CDR1 MGHDK, CDR2 SYGVNS. The CDR3 bases are TGTGCCAGCAGTGGGACTAGCGGGGTCTTATCGGGGGAGCAGTACTTC. Encoded protein: CASSGTSGVLSGEQYF.

V is TRBV5-5 and J is TRBJ1-2; 10 positions agree with TRBD1. Germline lookup yields CDR1 SGHKS and CDR2 YYEKEE (reference sequence). This CDR3 comprises 18 residues. Germline trimming cut 3 bases from V and 2 bases from J; bases unmatched to any gene: 13. The CDR3 region has the DNA TGTGCCAGCAGCTCCAGGGACAGGGGCGTCGTAGGGAACTATGGCTACACCTTC. It specifies CASSSRDRGVVGNYGYTF.

The J gene is TRBJ2-1, the V gene TRBV30; tentatively, D is TRBD1 (5 bases). This CDR3 comprises 14 residues. Looked up from germline, CDR1 is GTSNPN and CDR2 is SVGIG (reference sequence). V was trimmed by 4 bases and J by 0 bases, leaving 10 bases between them. CDR3 sequence reads: CAWKQGSSYNEQFF. CDR3 nucleotide sequence: TGTGCCTGGAAGCAGGGTAGCTCCTACAATGAGCAGTTCTTC. Looking up the rest from reference TRBV30 and TRBJ2-1 gives the full variable domain: SQTIHQWPATLVQPVGSPLSLECTVEGTSNPNLYWYRQAAGRGLQLLFYSVGIGQISSEVPQNLSASRPQDRQFILSSKKLLLSDSGFYLCAWKQGSSYNEQFFGPGTRLTVL.

This clone came up a few times. The chain carries TRBV5-1 and TRBJ2-7; D is ambiguous. This CDR3 has 13 residues. The V end was cut by 0 bases, the J end by 2 bases, with 6 bases between. Looked up from germline, CDR1 is SGHRS and CDR2 is YFSETQ. The CDR3 loop reads CASSLDSPYEQYF. CDR3 DNA: TGCGCCAGCAGCTTGGACAGCCCCTACGAGCAGTACTTC.

The J gene is TRBJ2-7, the V gene TRBV5-6; D might be TRBD2 (6 bases). The CDR3 is made up of 14 amino acids. CDR1 SGHDT and CDR2 YYEEEE come from the germline V gene. Trimming took off 7 bases at V and 4 bases at J, with 18 bases between the two ends. The DNA of the CDR3 is TGTGCCAGCGCAAGGAGGGGATCTAGGTACGAGCAGTACTTC. Protein product: CASARRGSRYEQYF.

The rearrangement uses TRBV28 and TRBJ1-5; the match to TRBD1 covers 9 bases. CDR1 is MDHEN, CDR2 SYDVKM, per germline. With 4 bases clipped from V and 6 bases from J, the junction kept 4 bases outside the gene matches. This CDR3 is 14 amino acids long. The CDR3 nucleotides are TGTGCCAGCAGTTGGACAGGGGAGATTCAGCCCCAGCATTTT. Its protein product is CASSWTGEIQPQHF.

The chain employs TRBV30 and TRBJ1-1; TRBD1 matches at 8 bases. Unmatched junction bases numbered 2, after V lost 5 bases and J lost 0 bases. The germline V gene encodes CDR1 GTSNPN and CDR2 SVGIG (reference sequence). The CDR3 totals 13 residues. The CDR3 is CAWYRGVNTEAFF. The CDR3 nucleotides are TGTGCCTGGTACAGGGGGGTGAACACTGAAGCTTTCTTT.